These T cell receptor beta chains were read from a single sample in a study of OX40 agonist ivuxolimab in advanced cancers. Clones were read by immunoSEQ multiplex PCR, and TCRdb kept only the in-frame ones, dropping some. This sample yields 75,000 to 95,000 clones, of which about 90% are seen a single time; around 0.54% belongs to the top ten. The specimen comprised CD4+ or CD8+ T cells sorted from blood, sampled in a trial of the OX40 agonist ivuxolimab. The receptors originated from an adult with an advanced solid tumor such as melanoma, head and neck, liver or kidney cancer. Each CDR3 is given with its conserved first and last residue. The D gene is left open where the match is weak. The listing skips clone size in some rows; elsewhere it reads once, few, many or a size class.

d_call clone_size j_call v_call cdr3_aa cdr3_nt
- - TRBJ1-2 TRBV5-1 CASSFGDDYGYTF TGCGCCAGCAGCTTCGGGGACGACTATGGCTACACCTTC
- - TRBJ1-2 TRBV5-1 CASSLGQRGGYTF TGCGCCAGCAGCTTGGGACAGAGAGGCGGCTACACCTTC
TRBD1 - TRBJ1-3 TRBV5-1 CASTQGAASGNTIYF TGCGCCAGCACTCAGGGGGCCGCTTCTGGAAACACCATATATTTT
- - TRBJ2-1 TRBV7-3 CASSSLRGTRFF TGTGCCAGCAGCTCCCTCCGAGGTACTCGGTTCTTC
TRBD2 - TRBJ2-3 TRBV7-7 CASSLARWLAGNNDSTDTQYF TGTGCTAGCAGCTTAGCACGGTGGCTAGCGGGCAACAACGACAGCACAGATACGCAGTATTTT
- - TRBJ2-2 TRBV6-5 CASSLLTGLTGELFF TGTGCCAGCAGTTTACTGACGGGTTTGACCGGGGAGCTGTTTTTT
- few TRBJ1-2 TRBV19 CASTVTGVPNYGYTF TGTGCCAGTACCGTGACAGGAGTTCCTAACTATGGCTACACCTTC
TRBD1 - TRBJ1-1 TRBV9 CASSVVSGGLTRNTEAFF TGTGCCAGCAGCGTAGTTTCAGGGGGGCTTACGCGGAACACTGAAGCTTTCTTT
- - TRBJ1-1 TRBV6-4 CASSPSTVNTEAFF TGTGCCAGCAGTCCCTCGACAGTGAACACTGAAGCTTTCTTT
- - TRBJ2-1 TRBV5-1 CASSLISSSYNEQFF TGCGCCAGCAGCTTGATTAGTAGCTCCTACAATGAGCAGTTCTTC
TRBD2 - TRBJ2-5 TRBV15 CATSRDPGGETQYF TGTGCCACCAGCAGAGATCCCGGGGGGGAGACCCAGTACTTC
- few TRBJ2-2 TRBV18 CASSPGTLNTGELFF TGTGCCAGCTCACCAGGCACCCTGAACACCGGGGAGCTGTTTTTT
TRBD2 - TRBJ2-1 TRBV7-9 CASSQSGGSYNEQFF TGTGCCAGCAGCCAGAGCGGGGGCTCCTACAATGAGCAGTTCTTC
- - TRBJ1-3 TRBV7-9 CASSLRGESSGNTIYF TGTGCCAGCAGCTTAAGGGGCGAAAGCTCTGGAAACACCATATATTTT
- - TRBJ2-1 TRBV27 CASSLTMPQNEQFF TGTGCCAGCAGCCTCACAATGCCGCAGAATGAGCAGTTCTTC
TRBD1 - TRBJ2-7 TRBV18 CASSPRTGDLGGEQYF TGTGCCAGCTCACCCCGGACAGGGGACCTTGGTGGTGAGCAGTACTTC
- - TRBJ2-5 TRBV5-1 CASSARDGETQYF TGCGCCAGCAGCGCCCGGGACGGAGAGACCCAGTACTTC
- - TRBJ2-2 TRBV11-2 CASSLSGNTGELFF TGTGCCAGCAGCTTGTCTGGGAACACCGGGGAGCTGTTTTTT
- - TRBJ2-3 TRBV11-3 CASSLDSGPTGTDTQYF TGTGCCAGCAGCTTAGATTCCGGGCCTACCGGCACAGATACGCAGTATTTT
- - TRBJ2-7 TRBV13 CASSILLGGASREQYF TGTGCCAGCAGCATCCTTTTGGGGGGGGCCTCCCGCGAGCAGTACTTC
- once TRBJ1-2 TRBV28 CASTDTYGYTF TGTGCCAGCACGGACACATATGGCTACACCTTC
- once TRBJ2-1 TRBV7-6 CASSLAPGLGNEQFF TGTGCCAGCAGCTTAGCACCGGGTCTGGGCAATGAGCAGTTCTTC
TRBD2 - TRBJ2-7 TRBV7-2 CASSWRVAGGGEQYF TGTGCCAGCAGCTGGCGGGTAGCGGGGGGTGGTGAGCAGTACTTC
TRBD2 - TRBJ2-3 TRBV14 CASSLWRGSTDTQYF TGTGCCAGCAGCCTATGGCGGGGGAGCACAGATACGCAGTATTTT
- - TRBJ2-7 TRBV6-5 CASSYSTFSYEQYF TGTGCCAGCAGTTACTCGACTTTTTCCTACGAGCAGTACTTC
- - TRBJ2-4 TRBV19 CASSIGTAGQNIQYF TGTGCCAGTAGTATCGGCACCGCTGGACAAAACATTCAGTACTTC
- - TRBJ2-7 TRBV5-4 CASSFPLGFRGVGSYEQYF TGTGCCAGCAGCTTCCCCCTGGGCTTCCGCGGGGTCGGGAGTTACGAGCAGTACTTC
- - TRBJ2-1 TRBV10-1 CASSESIRGSHEQFF TGCGCCAGCAGTGAGTCAATTAGGGGGAGCCATGAGCAGTTCTTC
- - TRBJ2-7 TRBV11-3 CASSPTPGDGEQYF TGTGCCAGCAGCCCGACACCGGGGGACGGTGAGCAGTACTTC
TRBD2 - TRBJ2-2 TRBV6-1 CASTELAGGAGELFF TGTGCCAGCACCGAGCTAGCGGGAGGGGCCGGGGAGCTGTTTTTT
TRBD2 - TRBJ2-7 TRBV9 CASSVTAGAPEQYF TGTGCCAGCAGCGTAACAGCGGGAGCTCCCGAGCAGTACTTC
- - TRBJ1-1 TRBV6-1 CASSERAGETEAFF TGTGCCAGCAGTGAAAGGGCAGGGGAAACTGAAGCTTTCTTT
- - TRBJ1-6 TRBV19 CASTDSGSPLHF TGTGCCAGTACTGACAGTGGTTCACCCCTCCACTTT
- - TRBJ1-1 TRBV10-3 CAIMGLLNTEAFF TGTGCCATCATGGGGTTGTTGAACACTGAAGCTTTCTTT
TRBD2 - TRBJ2-5 TRBV7-3 CASSSGSTETQYF TGTGCCAGTTCTAGCGGGAGTACCGAGACCCAGTACTTC
- - TRBJ2-5 TRBV4-1 CASSQEPEETQYF TGCGCCAGCAGCCAAGAGCCAGAAGAGACCCAGTACTTC
TRBD2 - TRBJ2-2 TRBV5-4 CAAQSAGLGDTGELFF TGTGCCGCCCAGAGTGCGGGACTAGGTGACACCGGGGAGCTGTTTTTT
- - TRBJ1-3 TRBV4-1 CASSQDTGGRAGNTIYF TGCGCCAGCAGCCAAGATACGGGGGGAAGAGCTGGAAACACCATATATTTT
TRBD1 - TRBJ1-4 TRBV25-1 CASSGLEQGEEKLFF TGTGCCAGCAGTGGCCTAGAGCAGGGGGAAGAAAAACTGTTTTTT
- - TRBJ2-2 TRBV7-3 CASSPIPQNTGELFF TGTGCCAGCAGCCCCATCCCCCAGAACACCGGGGAGCTGTTTTTT
- - TRBJ2-7 TRBV14 CASSQGSNLPYEQYF TGTGCCAGCAGCCAAGGTTCCAATCTTCCCTACGAGCAGTACTTC
- - TRBJ1-4 TRBV5-1 CASSLVGTNEKLFF TGCGCCAGCAGCTTGGTGGGAACTAATGAAAAACTGTTTTTT
- - TRBJ2-7 TRBV7-8 CASSLKAGITHEQYF TGTGCCAGCAGCTTAAAGGCGGGGATTACCCACGAGCAGTACTTC
- - TRBJ2-4 TRBV18 CASSHSPEADLLAKNIQYF TGTGCCAGCTCACACTCCCCCGAAGCGGATTTGTTAGCCAAAAACATTCAGTACTTC
- - TRBJ2-7 TRBV28 CASSSPRAGGLEQYF TGTGCCAGCAGTTCCCCCCGAGCCGGGGGGCTCGAGCAGTACTTC
- - TRBJ2-2 TRBV18 CASSTNRDPNTGELFF TGTGCCAGCTCAACCAACAGGGATCCGAACACCGGGGAGCTGTTTTTT
- - TRBJ1-1 TRBV5-1 CASSLSKNTEAFF TGCGCCAGCAGCTTGTCTAAGAACACTGAAGCTTTCTTT
- - TRBJ1-5 TRBV6-1 CASSEDSNSNQPQHF TGTGCCAGCAGTGAGGACAGTAATAGCAATCAGCCCCAGCATTTT
- - TRBJ1-4 TRBV15 CATSRDERDDEKLFF TGTGCCACCAGCAGAGATGAGCGGGACGACGAAAAACTGTTTTTT
- - TRBJ2-3 TRBV21-1 CASSKVDRVTTDTQYF TGTGCCAGCAGCAAAGTTGACAGGGTGACCACAGATACGCAGTATTTT
- - TRBJ2-2 TRBV11-3 CASSKANTGELFF TGTGCCAGCAGCAAAGCGAACACCGGGGAGCTGTTTTTT
- - TRBJ2-7 TRBV9 CASSAGASSYEQYF TGTGCCAGCAGCGCCGGGGCAAGCTCCTACGAGCAGTACTTC
TRBD2 - TRBJ2-3 TRBV19 CASRTGTSGGGTDTQYF TGTGCCAGCAGAACAGGGACTAGCGGGGGGGGCACAGATACGCAGTATTTT
- - TRBJ1-5 TRBV19 CASVPREGNQPQHF TGTGCCAGCGTCCCCCGGGAGGGTAATCAGCCCCAGCATTTT
TRBD1 - TRBJ1-3 TRBV4-1 CASSQDGGDSFGNTIYF TGCGCCAGCAGCCAAGACGGGGGGGACAGTTTTGGAAACACCATATATTTT